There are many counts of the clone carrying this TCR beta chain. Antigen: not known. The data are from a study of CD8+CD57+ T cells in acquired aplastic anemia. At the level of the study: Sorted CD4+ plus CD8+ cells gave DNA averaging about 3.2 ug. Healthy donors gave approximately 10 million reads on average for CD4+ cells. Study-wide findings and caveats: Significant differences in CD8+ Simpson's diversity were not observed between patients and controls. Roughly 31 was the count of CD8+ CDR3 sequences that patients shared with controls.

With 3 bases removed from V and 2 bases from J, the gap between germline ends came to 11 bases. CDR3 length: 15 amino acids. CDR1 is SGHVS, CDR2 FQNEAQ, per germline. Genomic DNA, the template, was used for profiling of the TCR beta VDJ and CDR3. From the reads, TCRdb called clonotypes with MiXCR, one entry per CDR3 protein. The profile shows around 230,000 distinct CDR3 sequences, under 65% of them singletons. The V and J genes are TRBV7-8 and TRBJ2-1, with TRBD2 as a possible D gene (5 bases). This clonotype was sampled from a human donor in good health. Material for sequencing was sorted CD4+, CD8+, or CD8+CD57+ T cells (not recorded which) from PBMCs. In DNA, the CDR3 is TGTGCCAGCAGCTTGATGGCGGAGGCCTACAATGAGCAGTTCTTC. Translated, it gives CASSLMAEAYNEQFF. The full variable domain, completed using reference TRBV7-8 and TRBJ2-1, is GAGVSQSPRYKVAKRGQDVALRCDPISGHVSLFWYQQALGQGPEFLTYFQNEAQLDKSGLPSDRFFAERPEGSVSTLKIQRTQQEDSAVYLCASSLMAEAYNEQFFGPGTRLTVL.